Shown below are 3 T cell receptor beta chains from a single sample sequenced in a study of CD8 T cells in Susac syndrome. The RNA, 0.5 to 1 ug, was put through reverse transcription using random hexamers. TCRdb redid the calling of the immunoSEQ multiplex PCR reads with MiXCR, one entry per CDR3 protein. Among about 290,000 distinct CDR3 sequences listed, approximately 85% were seen once. The sequenced material came from CD8+ T cells from PBMCs. The receptors were sampled from a human donor with multiple sclerosis.

This clonotype occurred a few times. V gene TRBV4-3 combines with J gene TRBJ1-1; maybe TRBD1 (5 bases). Trimming took 3 bases from V and 1 from J, leaving 12 bases between them. CDR3 size: 15 residues. CDR1 is LGHNA and CDR2 is YSLEER in the germline V gene. The CDR3 is CASSHLREGNTEAFF. CDR3 in DNA: TGCGCCAGCAGCCACCTCAGGGAGGGGAACACTGAAGCTTTCTTT.

The chain recombines TRBV7-2 with TRBJ2-4, with D hard to call. Germline V gives CDR1 SGHTA, CDR2 FQGNSA. The germline V and J ends were trimmed by 2 bases and 0 bases, with 8 bases remaining between them. The CDR3 has 15 amino acids. The CDR3 nucleotides read TGTGCCAGCAGCTTAAGAACGGTAGCCAAAAACATTCAGTACTTC. It specifies CASSLRTVAKNIQYF. The full variable domain, completed using reference TRBV7-2 and TRBJ2-4, is GAGVSQSPSNKVTEKGKDVELRCDPISGHTALYWYRQSLGQGLEFLIYFQGNSAPDKSGLPSDRFSAERTGGSVSTLTIQRTQQEDSAVYLCASSLRTVAKNIQYFGAGTRLSVL.

This chain connects TRBV28 to TRBJ1-2; perhaps TRBD1 as D (6 bases). The CDR3 has 12 amino acids. V lost 5 bases and J lost 8, with 12 bases in between. The germline V gene encodes CDR1 MDHEN and CDR2 SYDVKM. In DNA form, the CDR3 reads TGTGCCAGCAGTGTACAGGGCGAGGGCTACACCTTC. It yields the protein CASSVQGEGYTF.